This record concerns one TCR beta chain sequence. A PCR-confirmed or clinician-diagnosed COVID-19 case had contacted exposed participants within 2 weeks of entry. This sample was taken from a study of blood T cell repertoires in COVID-19. On the study more broadly: Material from acute and convalescent COVID-19 was sourced from the United States, Italy and Spain. PBMCs, B-cell-depleted T cells, or T cells were the source of the cDNA or gDNA that made up the material.

Repertoires were generated with immunoSEQ multiplex PCR, while TCRdb's copy carries only in-frame clones and drops some. Of approximately 250,000 clones in the sample, 85% to 95% were seen once. Germline-derived CDR1 and CDR2 are MNHNS and SASEGT. This CDR3 is built from 17 residues. Trimming pared 3 bases from V and 2 bases from J, leaving 19 bases between. The sequenced sample was PBMCs or T cells enriched from blood (not recorded which). The chain links TRBV6-1 to TRBJ1-1; D unclear. This TCR came from a man aged 35-49 years who had been exposed to COVID-19. CDR3 sequence: CASSEVGVGQPNTEAFF. CDR3 in DNA: TGTGCCAGCAGTGAGGTTGGTGTTGGGCAGCCCAACACTGAAGCTTTCTTT.